One T cell receptor (beta chain) is described in this entry. Its specific antigen is unknown. Qualities for individual bases were not recorded, and no much larger clone is one base off. This specimen belongs to a study of siplizumab effects on memory and regulatory T cells (dated by TCRdb to the late 2010s). Concerning the study at large: The study examined how the anti-CD2 antibody siplizumab affects alloreactive T-cell subsets in allogeneic mixed lymphocyte reactions built from human PBMCs.

Sorted unstimulated T cells and proliferating T cells recovered from mixed lymphocyte reactions underwent TCRbeta CDR3 sequencing. Fresh whole blood from about 9 HLA-typed healthy donors was used as the source from which PBMCs were isolated. Broader findings and caveats from the paper: In reactions with siplizumab, an average of around 70% of mappable alloreactive CD4+ clones were Treg-derived, compared with roughly 26% in control reactions. Compared with memory T cells, unstimulated naive T cells appeared more diverse, and naive cells seemed to make a substantial contribution to the alloresponse. Whether proliferating Tregs from siplizumab cultures were suppressive was not functionally confirmed. Because sequences at frequencies below about 10^-5 were poorly captured, only a minor fraction of alloreactive clones could be mapped back to unstimulated subsets. Siplizumab significantly reduced the cumulative frequency of alloreactive sequences traceable to unstimulated CD4+ memory T cells. Roughly 75-95% of proliferating CD4+ or CD8+ clones could not be assigned a naive or memory phenotype.

The library relied on the immunoSEQ multiplex PCR assay. Roughly 10^5 TCR templates per sample were assayed on the deep sequencing platform. Genomic DNA extracted from sorted T cells was the material used for TCRbeta CDR3 sequencing. From the authors' description of their analysis: Clonal analysis of TCRbeta CDR3 data was done in the R programming language. Comparing unstimulated samples against CFSE-low samples taken after the reaction was how alloreactive CD4+ and CD8+ clones were defined. Regulatory or non-regulatory origin of alloreactive CD4+ clones was assigned by matching sequences to the sorted unstimulated Treg and non-Treg repertoires. TCRdb carries this immuneACCESS record with in-frame sequences only. Its versions omit some clonotypes, under half of them owing to an unresolved V gene in the studies checked, with the rest unexplained. The V and J calls and the clone size are those of that table, but D and trimming were determined from the DNA. The sample table holds some 110,000 clones, of which about 93% were seen once. Jointly, the top ten make up approximately 0.32% of the sample.

From a lookup of the germline V gene (reference sequence), CDR1 and CDR2 are LNHNV and YYDKDF. Clipping removes 0 bases from V and 7 bases from J, with 6 as the unmatched junction base count. Including the terminal cysteine and phenylalanine, the CDR3 comprises 16 residues. Only the CDR3 DNA stays, 48 bases, in frame from base 1. This chain joins TRBV15 to TRBJ1-6, and TRBD1 aligns with 7 junction nucleotides. This TCR came from a human donor in good health. Material: CD4+ T cells sorted from blood. The nucleotide sequence is given as TGTGCCACCAGCAGAGATGAGGGGGCAGTGAATTCACCCCTCCACTTT. Translated, it gives CATSRDEGAVNSPLHF.